This T cell receptor beta chain was sequenced during a study of T cell repertoires in cytomegalovirus infection. Study-level background: Shared public TCR beta signatures pointed to both CMV infection and a matching HLA type. General study points: Based on cumulative public TCR beta family frequency, carriers of CMV plus the relevant HLA were identified.

Using its own MiXCR run on the reads, TCRdb lists one record per CDR3 protein. Of about 260,000 distinct CDR3 sequences detected, approximately 14% appear once; the ten largest clones hold 8.8%. Germline V gives CDR1 SQVTM, CDR2 ANQGSEA. The CDR3 sequence is 10 residues long. The V and J ends lost 6 bases and 10 bases, in that order; junction bases with no gene match: 4. Regarding this clonotype: Its cognate antigen is unknown.

The chain is built from TRBV29-1 and TRBJ1-1, with TRBD1 matching 8 bases. The sequence derives from a human donor in good health (CMV status not recorded). Some clones in this sample may be carry-over from other donors' samples. The source material was PBMCs. In DNA form, the CDR3 reads TGCAGCGTACAGACAGGGGTAGCTTTCTTT. This translates into CSVQTGVAFF. The complete variable domain, with remaining parts taken from reference TRBV29-1 and TRBJ1-1, reads SAVISQKPSRDICQRGTSLTIQCQVDSQVTMMFWYRQQPGQSLTLIATANQGSEATYESGFVIDKFPISRPNLTFSTLTVSNMSPEDSSIYLCSVQTGVAFFGQGTRLTVV.